These 17 T cell receptor beta chains were all obtained from the same sample, sequenced in a study of shared clonotypes between healthy human individuals. Profiled with immunoSEQ multiplex PCR; TCRdb holds only in-frame clones, not every one. The sample yields about 960,000 clones, 76% seen once. Sequencing used memory CD4+ T cells sorted from blood. Subset indicated: CD45RA-negative fraction. Receptors were obtained from a man aged 18 to 35 in good health.

The chain is built from TRBV2 and TRBJ2-5; 11 nucleotides match TRBD1. The length of the CDR3 is 14 residues. Germline V gene lookup returns CDR1 SNHLY and CDR2 FYNNEI. V lost 9 bases and J lost 5; bases outside the gene matches: 8. CDR3: CASTRDRGAETQYF. The CDR3, as DNA: TGTGCCAGTACCCGGGACAGGGGGGCGGAGACCCAGTACTTC.

Regarding this clone: Other nucleotide sequences from this sample produce the same CDR3. This chain joins TRBV5-1 and TRBJ1-1, with D uncertain. CDR1 is SGHRS and CDR2 is YFSETQ in the germline V gene. The V end lost 3 bases, the J end lost 4 bases, and 7 bases lay between the germline ends. The CDR3 covers 12 residues. The CDR3 sequence: CASSSRGTEAFF. CDR3 in DNA: TGCGCCAGCAGCTCGCGGGGCACTGAAGCTTTCTTT.

The chain is built from TRBV4-1 and TRBJ2-7, with 10 bases lining up with TRBD1. CDR1 is MGHRA, CDR2 YSYEKL, per germline. V trimming: 0 bases; J trimming: 7 bases; junction bases outside the gene matches: 12. This CDR3 has 17 residues. The CDR3 sequence: CASSQDQSDRGHREQYF. The CDR3 bases are TGCGCCAGCAGCCAAGATCAGTCTGACAGGGGGCATCGGGAGCAGTACTTC.

The rearrangement joins TRBV29-1 to TRBJ1-4; TRBD1 might be the D (6 bases). V lost 7 bases and J lost 7, with 16 bases in between. Germline lookup yields CDR1 SQVTM and CDR2 ANQGSEA. The CDR3 runs to 13 residues. The CDR3 nucleotides read TGCAGCGGACTTCAGGGGAGTAGTGAAAAACTGTTTTTT. It encodes CSGLQGSSEKLFF.

V and J are TRBV5-4 and TRBJ2-3; D gene ambiguous. Germline V CDR1 and CDR2: SGHNT, YYREEE (reference sequence). Trimming took off 0 bases at V and 2 bases at J, with 7 bases between the two ends. The CDR3 runs 14 residues. The DNA for the CDR3 is TGTGCCAGCAGCTTGGGAAGGGACACAGATACGCAGTATTTT. Its protein product is CASSLGRDTDTQYF.

The chain is built from TRBV11-3 and TRBJ2-1; maybe TRBD1 (5 bases). Germline CDR1 SGHNT, CDR2 YENEEA. V was pared by 3 bases and J by 7 bases, with 7 bases between. This CDR3 has 12 amino acids. CDR3 region: CASSFKGNEQFF. CDR3 DNA sequence: TGTGCCAGCAGCTTTAAGGGGAATGAGCAGTTCTTC.

V and J are TRBV5-1 and TRBJ1-3; 7 positions agree with TRBD1. Trimming took 3 bases from V and 4 from J; bases not matched to a gene: 7. This CDR3 comprises 15 residues. Germline lookup yields CDR1 SGHRS and CDR2 YFSETQ. CDR3 residues: CASSSNGQVGNTIYF. As DNA, the CDR3 is TGCGCCAGCAGCTCTAACGGACAGGTCGGAAACACCATATATTTT.

The CDR3 bases are TGCGCCAGCAGCTATGGGGGGACTAGCGGGACGTACGAGCAGTACTTC. This translates into CASSYGGTSGTYEQYF. The V gene is TRBV5-1, the J gene TRBJ2-7; TRBD2 matches 13 bases. Germline lookup yields CDR1 SGHRS and CDR2 YFSETQ. V was clipped by 3 bases and J by 4 bases; unmatched bases: 7. The CDR3 length is 16 residues.

This clone has more than one count but fewer than ten. The CDR3 spells CASSENRGNTEAFF. The CDR3 region has the DNA TGTGCCAGCAGTGAAAACAGGGGGAACACTGAAGCTTTCTTT. The chain links TRBV6-1 to TRBJ1-1; TRBD1 matches 7 bases. From germline, CDR1 is MNHNS and CDR2 SASEGT. J gave up 1 base and V 2 bases, and 1 base lay outside the gene matches. CDR3 length: 14 amino acids.

As to this clone: The identical CDR3 is also encoded by other nucleotide sequences in the sample. This rearrangement joins TRBV5-1 to TRBJ1-4; D unclear. Trimming took 2 bases from V and 3 from J, leaving 5 bases between them. Germline V CDR1 and CDR2: SGHRS, YFSETQ. The CDR3 sequence is 13 residues long. The CDR3 loop is CASSFGANEKLFF. The CDR3 nucleotides read TGCGCCAGCAGCTTCGGGGCTAATGAAAAACTGTTTTTT.

CDR3 nucleotides: TGTGCCAGCAGCTTGCCCCCCGGGAAAACCGGGGAGCTGTTTTTT. Encoded protein: CASSLPPGKTGELFF. This rearrangement joins TRBV5-6 to TRBJ2-2, with TRBD2 as a possible D gene (5 bases). The germline V and J ends were trimmed by 1 base and 5 bases, with 12 bases remaining between them. The germline gives CDR1 SGHDT, CDR2 YYEEEE. This CDR3 spans 15 amino acids.

V and J are TRBV4-2 and TRBJ1-3; D unclear. CDR3 size: 16 residues. V was pared by 5 bases and J by 0 bases, with 14 bases between. The germline V gene encodes CDR1 LGHNA and CDR2 YNFKEQ. In DNA form, the CDR3 reads TGTGCCAGCAGCGGGGTGGGAGTGGGCTCTGGAAACACCATATATTTT. It specifies CASSGVGVGSGNTIYF.

The chain is built from TRBV11-2 and TRBJ2-7, with D perhaps matching TRBD1 (6 bases). CDR3 length: 12 residues. V lost 1 base and J 8 bases, leaving 9 bases between the germline ends. Germline-derived CDR1 and CDR2 are SGHAT and FQNNGV. CDR3 sequence: CASSLGGHQQYF. The DNA of the CDR3 is TGTGCCAGCAGCTTAGGGGGGCATCAGCAGTACTTC.

This chain joins TRBV5-6 and TRBJ2-1; 10 bases match TRBD2. With 4 bases clipped from V and 15 bases from J, the junction kept 19 bases outside the gene matches. The CDR3 length is 16 residues. Germline V gives CDR1 SGHDT, CDR2 YYEEEE. The CDR3 DNA is TGTGCCAGCAGCATACGACGGACGAGTCTAGCGGGAGTTGGGTTCTTC. It encodes CASSIRRTSLAGVGFF.

The chain carries TRBV28 and TRBJ2-3; 7 positions agree with TRBD2. The ends lost 8 bases at V and 3 bases at J; junction bases unmatched: 11. Germline-derived CDR1 and CDR2 are MDHEN and SYDVKM. The CDR3 is 15 amino acids. This CDR3 is CASADSSAGTDTQYF. In DNA, the CDR3 is TGTGCCAGCGCGGACTCGTCAGCGGGGACAGATACGCAGTATTTT.

This chain links TRBV2 with TRBJ1-6; D is uncertain. The CDR3 has 16 residues. Per the germline V gene, CDR1 is SNHLY and CDR2 is FYNNEI. V dropped 8 bases and J dropped 0 bases, with 14 bases sitting between them. CDR3 DNA sequence: TGTGCCAGCCGGGGAGTACAGAGCTCCTATAATTCACCCCTCCACTTT. Amino acids: CASRGVQSSYNSPLHF. The full variable domain, rest sourced from reference TRBV2 and TRBJ1-6, is EPEVTQTPSHQVTQMGQEVILRCVPISNHLYFYWYRQILGQKVEFLVSFYNNEISEKSEIFDDQFSVERPDGSNFTLKIRSTKLEDSAMYFCASRGVQSSYNSPLHFGNGTRLTVT.

V is TRBV4-3 and J is TRBJ2-5; perhaps TRBD2 as D (6 bases). There are 15 residues in the CDR3. The germline V and J ends were trimmed by 1 base and 5 bases, with 14 bases remaining between them. Germline CDR1 and CDR2: LGHNA and YSLEER. The CDR3 DNA follows: TGCGCCAGCAGCCAAGTTTTTGGGGGGAGGGAGACCCAGTACTTC. This sequence encodes CASSQVFGGRETQYF.